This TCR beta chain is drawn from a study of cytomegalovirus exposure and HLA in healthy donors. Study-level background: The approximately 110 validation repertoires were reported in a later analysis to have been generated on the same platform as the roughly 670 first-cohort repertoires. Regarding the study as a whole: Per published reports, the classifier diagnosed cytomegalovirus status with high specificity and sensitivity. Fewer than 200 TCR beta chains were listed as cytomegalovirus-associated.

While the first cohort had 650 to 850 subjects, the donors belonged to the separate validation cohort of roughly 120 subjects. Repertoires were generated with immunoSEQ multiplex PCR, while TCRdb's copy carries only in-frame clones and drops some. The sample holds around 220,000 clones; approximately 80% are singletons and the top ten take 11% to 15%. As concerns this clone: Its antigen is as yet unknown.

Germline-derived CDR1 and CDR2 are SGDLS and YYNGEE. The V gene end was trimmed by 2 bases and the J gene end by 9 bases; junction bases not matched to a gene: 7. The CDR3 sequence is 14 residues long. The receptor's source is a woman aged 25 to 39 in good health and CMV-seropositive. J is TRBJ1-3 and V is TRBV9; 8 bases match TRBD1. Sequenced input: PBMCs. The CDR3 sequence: CASSVDRATGTIYF. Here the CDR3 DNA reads TGTGCCAGCAGCGTGGACAGGGCAACCGGCACCATATATTTT.